This TCR beta chain was captured by sequencing in a study of blood T cell repertoires in COVID-19. Original processing methods: Reference gene primer amplification in the assay estimated nucleated cell counts. Clones were sequenced by immunoSEQ multiplex PCR, and TCRdb holds only the in-frame ones, with some missing. V and J calls and clone size follow that table, whereas D and trimming were derived from the DNA. The repertoire holds around 200,000 clones, approximately 90% seen once, with 0.8% to 1% in the top ten. This clone has only a few counts. CDR3 length equals 13 residues. Per the germline V gene, CDR1 is SGHDN and CDR2 is FVKESK. Trimming took 3 bases from V and 5 from J, leaving 8 bases between them.

The chain uses TRBV14 and TRBJ1-5, with D possibly TRBD1 on 6 matching bases. The specimen sequenced was peripheral blood. The sequence was obtained from a woman between 18 and 30 years old who had recovered from COVID-19. CDR3 DNA: TGTGCCAGCAGCCATGACAGGTATCAGCCCCAGCATTTT. Translated, it gives CASSHDRYQPQHF. The whole variable domain, remainder taken from reference TRBV14 and TRBJ1-5, is EAGVTQFPSHSVIEKGQTVTLRCDPISGHDNLYWYRRVMGKEIKFLLHFVKESKQDESGMPNNRFLAERTGGTYSTLKVQPAELEDSGVYFCASSHDRYQPQHFGDGTRLSIL.